This T cell receptor beta chain was recovered during a study of cytomegalovirus exposure and HLA in healthy donors. The study ran its PCR with 60 Vbeta and 13 Jbeta primers. The data were produced by immunoSEQ multiplex PCR, yet TCRdb's version contains in-frame clones alone and is incomplete. The sample carries tens of thousands of clones, 78% recorded once. There are 17 residues in the CDR3. Trimming took off 5 bases at V and 5 bases at J, with 25 bases between the two ends. Germline V gives CDR1 SGHRS, CDR2 YFSETQ. In nominal health when sampled, donors likely had unrecorded immune exposures nonetheless.

The receptor's source is a middle-aged man in good health and CMV-seronegative. Sample: PBMCs. This sequence joins TRBV5-1 and TRBJ2-5, with D tentatively TRBD2 (7 bases). DNA of the CDR3: TGCGCCAGCAGTTCCGGAGGGGGGGCGCGGCTGGGGGAGACCCAGTACTTC. This sequence encodes CASSSGGGARLGETQYF.